The rows below give T cell receptor beta chains drawn from one sample of a study of T cell responses to AZD1222 COVID-19 vaccine. Sequencing was performed with immunoSEQ multiplex PCR; in TCRdb, only in-frame clones are kept and a portion is missing. The data hold 50,000 to 55,000 clones, with roughly 86% observed a single time. The starting material was peripheral blood, obtained 28 days after the second AZD1222 dose. These receptors came from an adult who received the AZD1222 COVID-19 vaccine. Each CDR3 is given with its conserved first and last residue. A D gene is named only where the DNA matches it firmly. Expanded clones get a size class; other rows say once, few or many, or leave the size out.

clone size: NA
J gene: TRBJ2-3
V gene: TRBV7-9
D gene: TRBD2
CDR3 DNA: TGTGCAGTAGCGGGAGGCACAGATACGCAGTATTTT
CDR3 protein: CAVAGGTDTQYF

clone size: NA
J gene: TRBJ1-2
V gene: TRBV28
D gene: NA
CDR3 DNA: TGTGCCAGCAGTTTTCCAGCACAAACTAACTATGGCTACACCTTC
CDR3 protein: CASSFPAQTNYGYTF

clone size: once
J gene: TRBJ2-6
V gene: TRBV7-6
D gene: NA
CDR3 DNA: TGTGCCAGCAGCTTAGAAAGCTTCCAGGGTTCCCCTGGGGCCAACGTCCTGACTTTC
CDR3 protein: CASSLESFQGSPGANVLTF

clone size: NA
J gene: TRBJ2-3
V gene: TRBV6-5
D gene: NA
CDR3 DNA: TGTGCCAGCACCCCGGACCTGTATACGCAGTATTTT
CDR3 protein: CASTPDLYTQYF

clone size: NA
J gene: TRBJ2-7
V gene: TRBV3-1/TRBV3-2
D gene: NA
CDR3 DNA: TGTGCCAGCAGCCAGACCTCCTACGAGCAGTACTTC
CDR3 protein: CASSQTSYEQYF

clone size: NA
J gene: TRBJ2-2
V gene: TRBV2
D gene: NA
CDR3 DNA: TGTGCCAGCAGTGTTTACGGGAAGAACACCGGGGAGCTGTTTTTT
CDR3 protein: CASSVYGKNTGELFF

clone size: NA
J gene: TRBJ2-2
V gene: TRBV2
D gene: NA
CDR3 DNA: TGTGCCAGCAGTGAAATGGTAGCGTCCACCGGGGAGCTGTTTTTT
CDR3 protein: CASSEMVASTGELFF

clone size: NA
J gene: TRBJ1-2
V gene: TRBV5-1
D gene: NA
CDR3 DNA: TGCGCCAGCAGCTTATCAGGGGCCGGCTATGGCTACACCTTC
CDR3 protein: CASSLSGAGYGYTF

clone size: NA
J gene: TRBJ2-7
V gene: TRBV28
D gene: NA
CDR3 DNA: TGTGCCAGCAGTTTATGGGTGGGGAACTCCTACGAGCAGTACTTC
CDR3 protein: CASSLWVGNSYEQYF

clone size: few
J gene: TRBJ2-3
V gene: TRBV2
D gene: NA
CDR3 DNA: TGTGCCAGACAAGGACAGTCCACAGATACGCAGTATTTT
CDR3 protein: CARQGQSTDTQYF

clone size: NA
J gene: TRBJ2-1
V gene: TRBV5-4
D gene: TRBD1
CDR3 DNA: TGTGCCAGCAGCTTTAGGCAGGGGGCTGCCAATGAGCAGTTCTTC
CDR3 protein: CASSFRQGAANEQFF

clone size: NA
J gene: TRBJ1-2
V gene: TRBV14
D gene: NA
CDR3 DNA: TGTGCCAGCAGCCAAGGAGAATGGACATTAGGCTACACCTTC
CDR3 protein: CASSQGEWTLGYTF

clone size: NA
J gene: TRBJ1-2
V gene: TRBV2
D gene: NA
CDR3 DNA: TGTGCCAGCAGCGCTCTCAGCAACTATGGCTACACCTTC
CDR3 protein: CASSALSNYGYTF

clone size: NA
J gene: TRBJ2-3
V gene: TRBV28
D gene: NA
CDR3 DNA: TGTGCCAGCAGCACCCTCACGGGGGGCGGGACGCAGTATTTT
CDR3 protein: CASSTLTGGGTQYF

clone size: few
J gene: TRBJ2-1
V gene: TRBV27
D gene: NA
CDR3 DNA: TGTGCCAGCACCCTCGGTATTCATGGACAATCTGAGCAGTTCTTC
CDR3 protein: CASTLGIHGQSEQFF

clone size: few
J gene: TRBJ2-7
V gene: TRBV2
D gene: TRBD1
CDR3 DNA: TGTGCCAGTACGAGCGCAGGGGGTCACGAGCAGTACTTC
CDR3 protein: CASTSAGGHEQYF

clone size: NA
J gene: TRBJ2-6
V gene: TRBV28
D gene: TRBD1
CDR3 DNA: TGTGCCAGCAGTTTACCGGGGACAGGGGGCTCTGGGGCCAACGTCCTGACTTTC
CDR3 protein: CASSLPGTGGSGANVLTF

clone size: NA
J gene: TRBJ2-7
V gene: TRBV6-5
D gene: TRBD1
CDR3 DNA: TGTGCCACCCGAGGACAGGGGGCCTACGAGCAGTACTTC
CDR3 protein: CATRGQGAYEQYF

clone size: NA
J gene: TRBJ2-3
V gene: TRBV21-1
D gene: NA
CDR3 DNA: TGTGCCAGCAGGCGGCAGGGAAAGACAGATACGCAGTATTTT
CDR3 protein: CASRRQGKTDTQYF

clone size: NA
J gene: TRBJ2-1
V gene: TRBV3-1/TRBV3-2
D gene: TRBD2
CDR3 DNA: TGTGCCAGCAGCCACCAAGCGGGAGCCTCCACCTACAATGAGCAGTTCTTC
CDR3 protein: CASSHQAGASTYNEQFF

clone size: NA
J gene: TRBJ2-1
V gene: TRBV11-3
D gene: NA
CDR3 DNA: TGTGCCAGCAGCATCGCTACGGGCGGGTCCTACAATGAGCAGTTCTTC
CDR3 protein: CASSIATGGSYNEQFF

clone size: once
J gene: TRBJ2-1
V gene: TRBV5-1
D gene: NA
CDR3 DNA: TGCGCCAGCAGCTTTCCGACAGAAAACAATGAGCAGTTCTTC
CDR3 protein: CASSFPTENNEQFF

clone size: NA
J gene: TRBJ1-1
V gene: TRBV18
D gene: NA
CDR3 DNA: TGTGCCAGCTCACCAAAGGGGTTCACTGAAGCTTTCTTT
CDR3 protein: CASSPKGFTEAFF

clone size: NA
J gene: TRBJ2-3
V gene: TRBV12-3/TRBV12-4
D gene: NA
CDR3 DNA: TGTGCCAGCAGTTTGAAAGATACGCAGTATTTT
CDR3 protein: CASSLKDTQYF

clone size: NA
J gene: TRBJ1-6
V gene: TRBV6-5
D gene: NA
CDR3 DNA: TGTGCCAGCACGGGGGACTATAATTCACCCCTCCACTTT
CDR3 protein: CASTGDYNSPLHF